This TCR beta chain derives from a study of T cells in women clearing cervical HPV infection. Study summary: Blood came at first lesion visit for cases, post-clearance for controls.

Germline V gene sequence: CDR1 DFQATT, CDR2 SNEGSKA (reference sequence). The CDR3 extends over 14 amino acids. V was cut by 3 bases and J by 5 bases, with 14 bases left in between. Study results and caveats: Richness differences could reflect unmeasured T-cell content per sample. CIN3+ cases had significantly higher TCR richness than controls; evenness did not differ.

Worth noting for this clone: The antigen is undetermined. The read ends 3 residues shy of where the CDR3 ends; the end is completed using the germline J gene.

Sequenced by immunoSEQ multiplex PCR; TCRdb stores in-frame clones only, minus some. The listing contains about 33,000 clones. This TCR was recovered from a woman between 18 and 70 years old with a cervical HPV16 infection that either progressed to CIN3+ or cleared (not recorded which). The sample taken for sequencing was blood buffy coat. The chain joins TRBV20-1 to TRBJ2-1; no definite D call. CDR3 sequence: CSASQRLPNNEQFF. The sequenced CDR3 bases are TGCAGTGCTAGTCAGAGACTTCCCAACAATGAG.